Listed below are T cell receptor beta chains from one sample, sequenced in a study of regulatory and conventional T cells in RAG deficiency. The method was immunoSEQ multiplex PCR; TCRdb's version includes in-frame clones alone and lacks a portion of them. Of tens of thousands of clones in the sample, approximately 90% were seen once. The sample was also reused in another study, on regulatory T cells.

Sequenced material: CD8+ T cells sorted from blood. These receptors all come from a human donor in good health. CDR3s leave out the opening cysteine and the closing phenylalanine or tryptophan.

14,TRBV5-4,ASSWSGTAINYGYT
13,TRBV5-8,ASSPDASQGEKLF
11,TRBV27,ASSLTGTGEAF
13,TRBV5-1,ASSLDPVTNYGYT
12,TRBV6-1,ASSEPGEGYGYT
12,TRBV6-1,ASSEMSGANVLT
11,TRBV29-1,SVGRDRGDEQF
12,TRBV7-6,ASSFTSGNNEQF
11,TRBV5-1,ASSLDGTSALH
11,TRBV6-5,ASTRSFSYEQY
11,TRBV19,ASSATVNTEAF
12,TRBV28,ASSLANKWDTQY
18,TRBV27,ASSLSSAASGSVWSNEQF
13,TRBV2,ASSRPGQGRYGYT
13,TRBV28,ASSFGGSNTDTQY
11,TRBV6-6,ASKTTGGGEAF
11,TRBV7-6,ASSLAVGEKLF
11,TRBV18,ASSPRGTGEAF
10,TRBV19,ASSITNNEQF
11,TRBV7-8,ASSLGQYYEQY
10,TRBV6-5,ASSPGLQRAF
11,TRBV7-3,ASSLTRQETQY
14,TRBV28,ASSLPPGNYNSPLH
12,TRBV28,ASSPPGGHTEAF
14,TRBV19,ASSVTNFPGDYGYT
13,TRBV27,ASSLSQVTYNEQF
15,TRBV2,ASSPSKTGIVNTEAF
11,TRBV29-1,SVSTSGQETQY
13,TRBV28,ASSLLSSAQETQY
11,TRBV5-1,ASSLAMADTQY
13,TRBV19,ASSRDSYGRETQY
14,TRBV19,ASSISMDSLNQPQH
12,TRBV4-1,ASSHAASGYGYT
11,TRBV6-6,ASSYSSSGNAQ
16,TRBV27,ASSSRTGGSSYNSPLH
12,TRBV6-1,ASWFYMNTGELF